This TCR beta chain was sequenced for a study of glioma-infiltrating T cells. On the study more broadly: Low-grade gliomas were grade II; glioblastomas were grade IV at initial diagnosis. Sequencing aimed for 4.5- to 10-fold coverage of about a million peripheral T cells. Study findings and constraints: Non-neoplastic patients had below-expected tissue-blood divergence, while all gliomas exceeded expectation.

On this clonotype itself: Antigen specificity is unknown.

TCR alpha and beta CDR3 regions were amplified from RNA using iRepertoire nested multiplex PCR. A single record per CDR3 protein comes from TCRdb applying MiXCR to the multiplex PCR reads. The sample has 300,000 to 450,000 distinct CDR3 sequences; 41% are singletons. This CDR3 region has 16 residues. With V trimmed by 4 bases and J by 2 bases, 9 bases remained unmatched. CDR1 and CDR2 (germline): MDHEN, SYDVKM. The V gene is TRBV28, the J gene TRBJ2-3; 7 bases align to TRBD2. The sequence derives from a human donor with low-grade glioma or glioblastoma, undergoing nonglioma brain surgery, or in good health (not recorded which). The sample was glioma tissue, nonneoplastic brain tissue, or PBMCs (not recorded which). CDR3 sequence reads: CASSSPLADLTDTQYF. CDR3 nucleotide sequence: TGTGCCAGCAGTTCCCCTCTAGCGGACCTCACAGATACGCAGTATTTT.